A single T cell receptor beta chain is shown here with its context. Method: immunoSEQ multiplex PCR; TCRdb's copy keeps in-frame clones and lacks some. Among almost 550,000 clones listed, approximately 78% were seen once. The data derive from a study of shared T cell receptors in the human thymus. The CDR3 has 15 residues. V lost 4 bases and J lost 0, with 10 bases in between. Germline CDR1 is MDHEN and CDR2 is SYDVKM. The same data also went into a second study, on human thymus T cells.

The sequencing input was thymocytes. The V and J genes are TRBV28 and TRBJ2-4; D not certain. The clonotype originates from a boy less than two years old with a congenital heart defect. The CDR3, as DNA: TGTGCCAGCAGTTCCCCCGGTTTAGCCAAAAACATTCAGTACTTC. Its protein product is CASSSPGLAKNIQYF. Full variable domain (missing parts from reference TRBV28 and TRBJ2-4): DVKVTQSSRYLVKRTGEKVFLECVQDMDHENMFWYRQDPGLGLRLIYFSYDVKMKEKGDIPEGYSVSREKKERFSLILESASTNQTSMYLCASSSPGLAKNIQYFGAGTRLSVL.